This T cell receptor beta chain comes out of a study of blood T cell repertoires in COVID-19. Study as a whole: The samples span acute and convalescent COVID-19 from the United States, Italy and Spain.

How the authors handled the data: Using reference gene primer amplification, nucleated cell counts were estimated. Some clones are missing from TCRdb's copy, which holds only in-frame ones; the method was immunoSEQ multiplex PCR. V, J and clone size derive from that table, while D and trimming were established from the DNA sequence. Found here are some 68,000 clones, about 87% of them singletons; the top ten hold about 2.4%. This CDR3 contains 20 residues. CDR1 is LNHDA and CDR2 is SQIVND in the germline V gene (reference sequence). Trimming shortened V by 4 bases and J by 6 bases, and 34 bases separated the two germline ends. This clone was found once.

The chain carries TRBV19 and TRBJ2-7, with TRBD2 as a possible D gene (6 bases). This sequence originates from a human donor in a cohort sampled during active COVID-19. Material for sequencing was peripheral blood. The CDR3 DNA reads TGTGCCAGTAGTACGACGGGACTCGGTGCTGGAGGGGCGCTGTTTGGCGAGCAGTACTTC. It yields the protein CASSTTGLGAGGALFGEQYF.